Listed below are T cell receptor beta chains from one sample, sequenced in a study of T cells in Graves' hyperthyroidism and ophthalmopathy. TCRdb reprocessed the multiplex PCR reads via MiXCR and lists one record per CDR3 protein. The sample records about 720,000 distinct CDR3 sequences, roughly a sixth being singletons. Sample: blood. These receptors originate from a woman aged 45-65 years with Graves' hyperthyroidism that later progressed to Graves' ophthalmopathy. Each CDR3 is given with its conserved first and last residue. Each record gives: V gene, J gene, D gene, clone size, CDR3 protein, CDR3 DNA. A D gene is named only where the DNA matches it firmly. A clone size is listed for some rows: how often the clone was seen (once, few, many), or a class if it is expanded.

>TRBV20-1|TRBJ2-7|TRBD1|many
CSARAGGTYEQYF
TGCAGTGCTAGAGCAGGGGGCACCTACGAGCAGTACTTC
>TRBV6-1|TRBJ2-5|TRBD2|.
CASTRAGGPPGETQYF
TGTGCCAGCACAAGGGCGGGGGGCCCACCGGGAGAGACCCAGTACTTC
>TRBV18|TRBJ2-7|.|many
CASSPIGTTYEQYF
TGTGCCAGCTCACCGATCGGGACCACCTACGAGCAGTACTTC
>TRBV5-1|TRBJ1-2|TRBD1|.
CASTRTNGLEGALDGYTF
TGCGCCAGCACGAGAACTAACGGACTGGAGGGGGCGCTCGATGGCTACACCTTC
>TRBV12-3/TRBV12-4|TRBJ1-2|.|few
CASSLALPGANYGYTF
TGTGCCAGCAGTTTAGCGCTGCCCGGAGCTAACTATGGCTACACCTTC
>TRBV9|TRBJ1-3|.|.
CASSADTGSGNTIYF
TGTGCCAGCAGCGCTGACACCGGCTCTGGAAACACCATATATTTT
>TRBV6-1|TRBJ1-5|.|.
CASSDPRGSNQPQHF
TGTGCCAGCAGTGATCCCCGCGGGAGCAATCAGCCCCAGCATTTT
>TRBV20-1|TRBJ1-5|TRBD1|many
CSARESTGRWQPQHF
TGCAGTGCTAGAGAATCGACAGGGAGGTGGCAGCCCCAGCATTTT
>TRBV6-1|TRBJ1-2|.|few
CASSRSITNYGYTF
TGTGCCAGCAGTAGGTCGATAACCAACTATGGCTACACCTTC
>TRBV7-2|TRBJ2-5|TRBD2|many
CASSFSTSVETQYF
TGTGCCAGCAGCTTCTCGACTAGCGTGGAGACCCAGTACTTC
>TRBV2|TRBJ2-7|TRBD2|.
CASSEVSSGGDEQYF
TGTGCCAGCAGTGAGGTCTCTAGCGGGGGGGACGAGCAGTACTTC
>TRBV7-9|TRBJ2-1|TRBD2|.
CASSTIRSASGGAAHEQFF
TGTGCCAGCAGCACAATAAGGAGCGCTAGCGGGGGGGCAGCACATGAGCAGTTCTTC
>TRBV29-1|TRBJ2-1|.|many
CSVVKRAGDDNEQFF
TGCAGCGTTGTAAAGCGGGCAGGTGATGACAATGAGCAGTTCTTC
>TRBV5-8|TRBJ2-7|TRBD1|.
CASFLPGQHYEQYF
TGTGCCAGCTTTCTACCGGGACAGCACTACGAGCAGTACTTC
>TRBV19|TRBJ2-1|TRBD1|few
CASRDRGTDEQFF
TGTGCCAGTAGGGACAGGGGGACGGATGAGCAGTTCTTC
>TRBV6-5|TRBJ1-1|.|.
CASSYSGQGQPGNTEAFF
TGTGCCAGCAGTTACTCCGGGCAGGGGCAACCGGGGAACACTGAAGCTTTCTTT
>TRBV12-3/TRBV12-4|TRBJ2-4|.|.
CASSFNTAKNIQYF
TGTGCCAGCAGTTTTAACACGGCCAAAAACATTCAGTACTTC
>TRBV4-2|TRBJ2-1|TRBD2|few
CASSQTGEGSYNEQFF
TGTGCCAGCAGCCAGACGGGGGAGGGATCCTACAATGAGCAGTTCTTC
>TRBV3-1|TRBJ1-5|.|many
CASSQDSTGQPQHF
TGTGCCAGCAGCCAGGACTCTACAGGCCAGCCCCAGCATTTT
>TRBV7-9|TRBJ2-1|TRBD2|many
CASSPPLAGGGNEQFF
TGTGCCAGCAGCCCCCCACTAGCGGGGGGGGGCAATGAGCAGTTCTTC
>TRBV27|TRBJ1-2|TRBD1|.
CASRDRGRWYGYTF
TGTGCCAGCCGGGACAGGGGGCGGTGGTATGGCTACACCTTC
>TRBV6-2/TRBV6-3|TRBJ2-5|.|few
CASSYSGLGETQYF
TGTGCCAGCAGTTACTCCGGACTGGGAGAGACCCAGTACTTC
>TRBV20-1|TRBJ1-1|.|many
CSARNGGATEAFF
TGCAGTGCTAGGAATGGGGGCGCCACTGAAGCTTTCTTT
>TRBV20-1|TRBJ2-6|TRBD1|many
CSASPLTGGSSGANVLTF
TGCAGTGCTAGCCCTCTGACAGGGGGGTCCTCTGGGGCCAACGTCCTGACTTTC
>TRBV29-1|TRBJ2-2|TRBD1|.
CSVQRTGASTGGLFF
TGCAGCGTACAACGGACAGGGGCCAGCACCGGGGGGCTGTTTTTT
>TRBV11-2|TRBJ2-1|TRBD1|many
CASSGRDRGYNEQFF
TGTGCCAGCAGTGGCCGGGACAGGGGTTACAATGAGCAGTTCTTC
>TRBV19|TRBJ1-1|TRBD1|.
CASRSGQGNTEAFF
TGTGCCAGTAGATCGGGACAGGGTAACACTGAAGCTTTCTTT
>TRBV12-5|TRBJ1-1|.|many
CASGFRGDTEAFF
TGTGCTAGTGGTTTTAGAGGGGACACTGAAGCTTTCTTT
>TRBV19|TRBJ2-7|.|.
CASSYTGDEQYF
TGTGCCAGTAGCTATACGGGGGACGAGCAGTACTTC
>TRBV20-1|TRBJ2-2|.|.
CSAIGVNTGELFF
TGCAGTGCTATAGGAGTAAACACCGGGGAGCTGTTTTTT
>TRBV12-3/TRBV12-4|TRBJ2-5|TRBD2|few
CATATSGVAGETQYF
TGTGCCACGGCGACTAGCGGGGTCGCAGGGGAGACCCAGTACTTC
>TRBV7-9|TRBJ1-6|.|.
CASSLAIRGPLHF
TGTGCCAGCAGCTTGGCGATAAGAGGACCCCTCCACTTT
>TRBV18|TRBJ1-1|.|many
CASSRQNTNTEAFF
TGTGCCAGCTCACGACAGAATACGAACACTGAAGCTTTCTTT